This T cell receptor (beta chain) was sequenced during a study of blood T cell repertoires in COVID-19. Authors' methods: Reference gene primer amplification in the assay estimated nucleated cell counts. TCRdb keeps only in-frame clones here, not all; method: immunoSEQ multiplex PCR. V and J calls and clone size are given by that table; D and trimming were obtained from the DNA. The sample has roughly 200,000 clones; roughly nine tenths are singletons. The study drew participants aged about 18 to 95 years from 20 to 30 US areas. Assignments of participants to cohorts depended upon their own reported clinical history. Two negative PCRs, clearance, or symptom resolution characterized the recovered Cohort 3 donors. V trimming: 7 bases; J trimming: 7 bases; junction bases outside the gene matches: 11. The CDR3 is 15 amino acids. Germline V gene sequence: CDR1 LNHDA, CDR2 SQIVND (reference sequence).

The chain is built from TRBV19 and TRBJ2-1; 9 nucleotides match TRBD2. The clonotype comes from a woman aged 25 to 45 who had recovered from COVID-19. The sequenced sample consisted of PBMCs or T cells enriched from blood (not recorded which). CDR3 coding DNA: TGTGCCAGTAACATCGCGGGGGGGCCTCTGAATGAGCAGTTCTTC. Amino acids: CASNIAGGPLNEQFF.